This T cell receptor (beta chain) was found in a study of CD8+CD57+ T cells in acquired aplastic anemia. Overall study context: Healthy donors had, on average, approximately 11 million reads for their CD4+ cells.

TCR beta VDJ and CDR3 profiles were obtained from a genomic DNA template. TCRdb ran MiXCR on the reads and lists one entry per CDR3 protein. This table holds roughly 150,000 distinct CDR3 sequences, approximately 40% found once. This clonotype was counted a few times. Its target is unknown. Study outcomes and limitations: The study found no significant CD8+ Simpson's diversity difference between patients and controls.

Per the germline V gene, CDR1 is MDHEN and CDR2 is SYDVKM. The CDR3 length is 13 residues. Trimming took 5 bases from V and 1 from J; bases not matched to a gene: 1. The TCR sequence derives from a human donor in good health. The gene calls are TRBV28 and TRBJ2-7, with 8 positions matching TRBD1. The sample consisted of sorted CD4+, CD8+, or CD8+CD57+ T cells (not recorded which) from PBMCs. The CDR3 nucleotides read TGTGCCAGCAGTAGGGACAGGTCCTACGAGCAGTACTTC. The encoded protein is CASSRDRSYEQYF.